These T cell receptor beta chains were read from a single sample in a study of T cells in Graves' hyperthyroidism and ophthalmopathy. TCRdb itself ran the multiplex PCR reads through MiXCR, one entry per CDR3 protein. The repertoire includes some 490,000 distinct CDR3 sequences, about 16% of them detected once, and roughly 29% sits in the top ten. The sequenced material came from blood. These receptors all come from a young woman with Graves' ophthalmopathy. Both conserved end residues are part of each CDR3. The D gene is left open where the match is weak. Only part of the rows carry a size: once, few, many, or a class if the clone is expanded.

v_gene: TRBV20-1; abundance: many; d_gene: NA; j_gene: TRBJ2-3; CDR3nt: TGCAGTGCTCGCTTAGGTGCCAGCACAGATACGCAGTATTTT; CDR3aa: CSARLGASTDTQYF
v_gene: TRBV28; abundance: many; d_gene: TRBD2; j_gene: TRBJ2-7; CDR3nt: TGTGCCAGCAGTACTAGACTAGCGGGAGGCTGGGAGCAGTACTTC; CDR3aa: CASSTRLAGGWEQYF
v_gene: TRBV12-3/TRBV12-4; abundance: NA; d_gene: NA; j_gene: TRBJ1-1; CDR3nt: TGTGCCAGCAGTTTCAGCCCAGGGTTTGGGACTGAAGCTTTCTTT; CDR3aa: CASSFSPGFGTEAFF
v_gene: TRBV7-6; abundance: NA; d_gene: TRBD2; j_gene: TRBJ2-2; CDR3nt: TGTGCCAGCAGTCCCCTAGCGGGACAAAACACCGGGGAGCTGTTTTTT; CDR3aa: CASSPLAGQNTGELFF
v_gene: TRBV5-6; abundance: NA; d_gene: NA; j_gene: TRBJ2-4; CDR3nt: TGTGCCAGCAGCTTGGAAGAAGAAAACATTCAGTACTTC; CDR3aa: CASSLEEENIQYF
v_gene: TRBV28; abundance: NA; d_gene: NA; j_gene: TRBJ2-1; CDR3nt: TGTGCCAGCAGTTTCCCCCCTCGGGGGTTTGAGCAGTTCTTC; CDR3aa: CASSFPPRGFEQFF
v_gene: TRBV6-1; abundance: few; d_gene: NA; j_gene: TRBJ1-5; CDR3nt: TGTGCCAGCAGTTATAGCTTGGACAGCAATCAGCCCCAGCATTTT; CDR3aa: CASSYSLDSNQPQHF
v_gene: TRBV5-4; abundance: NA; d_gene: NA; j_gene: TRBJ2-5; CDR3nt: TGTGCCAGCAGTCGGGGGTCGGGCTCCCAGTACTTC; CDR3aa: CASSRGSGSQYF
v_gene: TRBV12-3/TRBV12-4; abundance: few; d_gene: TRBD1; j_gene: TRBJ1-5; CDR3nt: TGTGCCAGCAGTATCACAGGGGAGATTCAGCCCCAGCATTTT; CDR3aa: CASSITGEIQPQHF
v_gene: TRBV18; abundance: many; d_gene: NA; j_gene: TRBJ2-3; CDR3nt: TGTGCCAGCTCACCAGCGGGGCTCGCGAATACGCAGTATTTT; CDR3aa: CASSPAGLANTQYF
v_gene: TRBV11-2; abundance: NA; d_gene: NA; j_gene: TRBJ2-3; CDR3nt: TGTGCCAGCAGCTTAGTACCCCACACAGATACGCAGTATTTT; CDR3aa: CASSLVPHTDTQYF
v_gene: TRBV6-1; abundance: NA; d_gene: NA; j_gene: TRBJ2-1; CDR3nt: TGTGCCAGCACCATCTCCGGTTGGACAGAAGGTAATGAGCAGTTCTTC; CDR3aa: CASTISGWTEGNEQFF
v_gene: TRBV6-5; abundance: NA; d_gene: NA; j_gene: TRBJ1-5; CDR3nt: TGTGCCAGCAGTTATGGGACCTCCGGTCAGCCCCAGCATTTT; CDR3aa: CASSYGTSGQPQHF
v_gene: TRBV20-1; abundance: many; d_gene: TRBD2; j_gene: TRBJ2-1; CDR3nt: TGCAGTGCCCGCTGGCGGGAGGGCCGATTCAATGAGCAGTTCTTC; CDR3aa: CSARWREGRFNEQFF
v_gene: TRBV5-6; abundance: few; d_gene: TRBD1; j_gene: TRBJ1-2; CDR3nt: TGTGCCAGCAGCTCGAGCGGACAGGGGCGAGGCTACACCTTC; CDR3aa: CASSSSGQGRGYTF
v_gene: TRBV2; abundance: many; d_gene: TRBD1; j_gene: TRBJ2-7; CDR3nt: TGTGCCAGCAGTTCCCGGGACAGGGCGGCCTACGAGCAGTACTTC; CDR3aa: CASSSRDRAAYEQYF
v_gene: TRBV6-2/TRBV6-3; abundance: NA; d_gene: NA; j_gene: TRBJ2-7; CDR3nt: TGTGCCAGCAGTTCCTACAGGGTTTCCTACGAGCAGTACTTC; CDR3aa: CASSSYRVSYEQYF
v_gene: TRBV11-1; abundance: NA; d_gene: NA; j_gene: TRBJ2-3; CDR3nt: TGTGCCAGCAGCTTAGAGTCTTCCTCTTTGACGCAGTATTTT; CDR3aa: CASSLESSSLTQYF
v_gene: TRBV30; abundance: many; d_gene: TRBD1; j_gene: TRBJ1-2; CDR3nt: TGTGCCTGGAGTGGGGACAGGGGCGACTATGGCTACACCTTC; CDR3aa: CAWSGDRGDYGYTF
v_gene: TRBV27; abundance: many; d_gene: NA; j_gene: TRBJ2-5; CDR3nt: TGTGCCAGCAGTTTGATTGGGTTAGCGGACCAAGAGACCCAGTACTTC; CDR3aa: CASSLIGLADQETQYF
v_gene: TRBV11-2; abundance: NA; d_gene: NA; j_gene: TRBJ2-7; CDR3nt: TGTGCCAGCAGCTTAGTAGTAGGGCAGTATATTCCCTACGAGCAGTACTTC; CDR3aa: CASSLVVGQYIPYEQYF
v_gene: TRBV27; abundance: NA; d_gene: NA; j_gene: TRBJ2-7; CDR3nt: TGTGCCAGCAGTTTTTCGAAGACTGGATCCTACGAGCAGTACTTC; CDR3aa: CASSFSKTGSYEQYF
v_gene: TRBV28; abundance: many; d_gene: NA; j_gene: TRBJ2-3; CDR3nt: TGTGCCAGCAGTCCCACAGGGTCAGATACGCAGTATTTT; CDR3aa: CASSPTGSDTQYF
v_gene: TRBV10-3; abundance: many; d_gene: NA; j_gene: TRBJ1-5; CDR3nt: TGTGCCATCAGTGAGTCGGAGAATCAGCCCCAGCATTTT; CDR3aa: CAISESENQPQHF
v_gene: TRBV7-2; abundance: many; d_gene: NA; j_gene: TRBJ2-3; CDR3nt: TGTGCCAGCAGCATCGACGGCAGGGCGGCGAGCACAGATACGCAGTATTTT; CDR3aa: CASSIDGRAASTDTQYF
v_gene: TRBV24-1; abundance: many; d_gene: NA; j_gene: TRBJ2-1; CDR3nt: TGTGCCACCAGTGACTTCAGGGGAGATGAGCAGTTCTTC; CDR3aa: CATSDFRGDEQFF
v_gene: TRBV4-3; abundance: NA; d_gene: TRBD2; j_gene: TRBJ2-5; CDR3nt: TGCGCCAGCAGCCCCAATGCCGCTAGCGGGAGGGAGACCCAGTACTTC; CDR3aa: CASSPNAASGRETQYF
v_gene: TRBV13; abundance: many; d_gene: TRBD1; j_gene: TRBJ2-7; CDR3nt: TGTGCCAGCACCCGACAGGGGGCAAGCGACGAGCAGTACTTC; CDR3aa: CASTRQGASDEQYF
v_gene: TRBV12-3/TRBV12-4; abundance: many; d_gene: NA; j_gene: TRBJ1-2; CDR3nt: TGTGCCAGCAGTTATGGCAGTAGATCTAACTATGGCTACACCTTC; CDR3aa: CASSYGSRSNYGYTF
v_gene: TRBV20-1; abundance: many; d_gene: NA; j_gene: TRBJ2-5; CDR3nt: TGCAGTGCGTTCTCGGGAAGACAAGAGACCCAGTACTTC; CDR3aa: CSAFSGRQETQYF
v_gene: TRBV29-1; abundance: few; d_gene: NA; j_gene: TRBJ2-6; CDR3nt: TGCAGCGTTGGAGGAAAGGGCTCTGGGGCCAACGTCCTGACTTTC; CDR3aa: CSVGGKGSGANVLTF
v_gene: TRBV12-3/TRBV12-4; abundance: NA; d_gene: TRBD2; j_gene: TRBJ2-7; CDR3nt: TGTGCCAGCCAGGGACTAGCGGGAGCTTACTACGAGCAGTACTTC; CDR3aa: CASQGLAGAYYEQYF
v_gene: TRBV28; abundance: many; d_gene: TRBD1; j_gene: TRBJ1-4; CDR3nt: TGTGCCAGCAACACCCAGGACAGGCTTGCAACTAATGAAAAACTGTTTTTT; CDR3aa: CASNTQDRLATNEKLFF
v_gene: TRBV27; abundance: few; d_gene: TRBD2; j_gene: TRBJ2-7; CDR3nt: TGTGCCAGCAGTTTAATGCCTTACCGGACTAGCGGGATGGTCGACGAGCAGTACTTC; CDR3aa: CASSLMPYRTSGMVDEQYF
v_gene: TRBV27; abundance: NA; d_gene: TRBD2; j_gene: TRBJ2-3; CDR3nt: TGTGCCAGCAGTCGAGGACTAGCGACTAGCACAGATACGCAGTATTTT; CDR3aa: CASSRGLATSTDTQYF
v_gene: TRBV28; abundance: NA; d_gene: TRBD2; j_gene: TRBJ2-1; CDR3nt: TGTGCCAGCTCACCACTTCCAGCGGGAGGGCCGGAGTGGTCCTACAATGAGCAGTTCTTC; CDR3aa: CASSPLPAGGPEWSYNEQFF
v_gene: TRBV20-1; abundance: many; d_gene: TRBD2; j_gene: TRBJ2-7; CDR3nt: TGCAGCTTGACTAGCGGGACTGCCTACGAGCAGTACTTC; CDR3aa: CSLTSGTAYEQYF
v_gene: TRBV28; abundance: NA; d_gene: TRBD1; j_gene: TRBJ1-5; CDR3nt: TGTGCCAGCAGTTTCCTATCCTTTCAGGGGGGGTTGGGCAATCAGCCCCAGCATTTT; CDR3aa: CASSFLSFQGGLGNQPQHF
v_gene: TRBV7-3; abundance: many; d_gene: TRBD1; j_gene: TRBJ2-3; CDR3nt: TGTGCCAGCAGCGCGGACAGGGGCGACACAGATACGCAGTATTTT; CDR3aa: CASSADRGDTDTQYF
v_gene: TRBV4-3; abundance: few; d_gene: NA; j_gene: TRBJ2-7; CDR3nt: TGCGCCAGCAGCCAAGTCGGGACGCTTGAGGACGAGCAGTACTTC; CDR3aa: CASSQVGTLEDEQYF
v_gene: TRBV27; abundance: many; d_gene: TRBD1; j_gene: TRBJ2-7; CDR3nt: TGTGCCAGCAGTTCAACCCTCGGGACAGGTGCGGTCGAGCAGTACTTC; CDR3aa: CASSSTLGTGAVEQYF
v_gene: TRBV12-3/TRBV12-4; abundance: many; d_gene: NA; j_gene: TRBJ2-1; CDR3nt: TGTGCCAGCAGCCTTCTAGGGAGCCCCGGCTACAATGAGCAGTTCTTC; CDR3aa: CASSLLGSPGYNEQFF
v_gene: TRBV5-1; abundance: NA; d_gene: NA; j_gene: TRBJ1-3; CDR3nt: TGCGCCAGCAGCTTTGAGGGAGCTGGAAACACCATATATTTT; CDR3aa: CASSFEGAGNTIYF